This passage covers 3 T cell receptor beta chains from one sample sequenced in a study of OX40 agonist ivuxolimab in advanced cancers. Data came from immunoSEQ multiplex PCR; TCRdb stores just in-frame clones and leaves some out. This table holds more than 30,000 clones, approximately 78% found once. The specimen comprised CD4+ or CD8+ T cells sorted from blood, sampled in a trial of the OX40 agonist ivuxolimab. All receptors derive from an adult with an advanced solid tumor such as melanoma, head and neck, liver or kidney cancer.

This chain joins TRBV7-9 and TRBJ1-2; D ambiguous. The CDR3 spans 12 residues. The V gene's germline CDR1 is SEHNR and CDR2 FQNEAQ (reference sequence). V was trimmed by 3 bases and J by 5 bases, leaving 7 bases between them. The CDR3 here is CASSFEAYGYTF. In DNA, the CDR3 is TGTGCCAGCAGCTTTGAAGCTTATGGCTACACCTTC. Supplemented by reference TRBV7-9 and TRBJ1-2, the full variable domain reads DTGVSQNPRHKITKRGQNVTFRCDPISEHNRLYWYRQTLGQGPEFLTYFQNEAQLEKSRLLSDRFSAERPKGSFSTLEIQRTEQGDSAMYLCASSFEAYGYTFGSGTRLTVV.

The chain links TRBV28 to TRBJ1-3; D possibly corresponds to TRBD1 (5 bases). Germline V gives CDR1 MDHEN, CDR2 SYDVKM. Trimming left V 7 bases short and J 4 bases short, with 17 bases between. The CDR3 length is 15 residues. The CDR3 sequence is CASTPGPGDGNTIYF. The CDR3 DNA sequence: TGTGCCAGCACCCCGGGTCCCGGGGACGGAAACACCATATATTTT.

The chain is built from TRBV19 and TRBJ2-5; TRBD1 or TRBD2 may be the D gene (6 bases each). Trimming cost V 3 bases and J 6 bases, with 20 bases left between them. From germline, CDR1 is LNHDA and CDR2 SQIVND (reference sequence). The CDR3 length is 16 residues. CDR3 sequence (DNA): TGTGCCAGTAGTATCAACGGAGGGGGGCTCGCCCAGACCCAGTACTTC. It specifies CASSINGGGLAQTQYF.